This T cell receptor beta chain was found in a study of T cells after yellow fever vaccination. Study-wide findings and caveats: High-abundance clonotypes from the bulk population could contaminate FACS-sorted repertoires. The secondary response showed a weaker magnitude and a faster peak, day 5 versus 15.

This clonotype has more than one count but fewer than ten. What it binds is not known. Template-switching 5'RACE yielded the TCR cDNA; a universal primer site and UMIs were added in the process. TCRdb re-called the 5' RACE reads with MiXCR, one entry per CDR3 protein. This table has some 340,000 distinct CDR3 sequences, approximately 11% appearing once. V was shortened by 2 bases and J by 6 bases, with 11 bases between the two germline ends. The CDR3 extends over 14 amino acids. CDR1 and CDR2 from the germline V gene are SGHRS and YFSETQ. The receptor's source is a man younger than 35 who received the YFV17D yellow fever vaccine. The sequences come from CD4+ T cells sorted from PBMCs, collected 45 days after the yellow fever booster vaccination. The chain employs TRBV5-1 and TRBJ2-2; weak D call: TRBD1 (6 bases). CDR3: CASSFQGFSGELFF. The CDR3 coding sequence is TGCGCCAGCAGCTTCCAGGGGTTCTCCGGGGAGCTGTTTTTT.